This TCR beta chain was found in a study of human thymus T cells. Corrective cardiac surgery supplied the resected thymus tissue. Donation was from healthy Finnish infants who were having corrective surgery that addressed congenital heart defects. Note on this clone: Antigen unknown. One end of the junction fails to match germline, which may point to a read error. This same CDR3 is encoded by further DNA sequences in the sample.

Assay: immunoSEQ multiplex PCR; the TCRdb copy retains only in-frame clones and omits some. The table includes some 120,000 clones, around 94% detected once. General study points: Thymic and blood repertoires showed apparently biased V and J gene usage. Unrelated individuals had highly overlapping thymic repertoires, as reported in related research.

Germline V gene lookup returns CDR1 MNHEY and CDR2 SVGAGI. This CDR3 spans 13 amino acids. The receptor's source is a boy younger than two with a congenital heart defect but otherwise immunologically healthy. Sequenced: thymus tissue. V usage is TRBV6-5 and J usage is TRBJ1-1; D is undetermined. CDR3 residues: CASSYLERTEAFF. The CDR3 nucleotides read TGTGCCAGCAGTTACCTAGAAAGGACTGAAGCTTTTTTT.